This TCR beta chain was recorded in a study of T cell responses to AZD1222 COVID-19 vaccine. On this clone: Antigen unknown.

Study outcomes and limitations: Most donors were white British, females outnumbered males, and clonal diversity was possibly underestimated. Unmutated variant regions reportedly attract nearly half of all spike-specific TCRs. The peak T cell response came first, and repertoires were sampled only after it.

V was clipped by 5 bases and J by 2 bases, with 16 bases between them. The CDR3 totals 15 residues. CDR1 and CDR2 from the germline V gene are SNHLY and FYNNEI. Sequenced by immunoSEQ multiplex PCR; TCRdb stores in-frame clones only, minus some. The sample comprises nearly 90,000 clones, around 90% of which are singletons, and 4.5% to 6% rests with the top ten. The source was peripheral blood, collected on day 0 of AZD1222 vaccination. The rearrangement links TRBV2 to TRBJ2-7, with a weak D call TRBD1 (6 bases). The receptor was isolated from an adult in good health. CDR3 sequence reads: CASSSPGTSTYEQYF. CDR3 coding DNA: TGTGCCAGCAGTTCCCCCGGGACATCGACCTACGAGCAGTACTTC.